One TCR beta chain is described in this entry. The antigen remains unidentified. The second PCR ran 7 to 11 cycles with a sample-barcoded 5' primer and J-beta primers. TCRdb re-called the 5' RACE reads with MiXCR, one entry per CDR3 protein. Among some 320,000 distinct CDR3 sequences, about 25% were seen once, and the ten largest hold 29%. A minimum of 7 million PBMCs was isolated per sample. These data belong to a study of blood T cells in healthy people across ages. Study-level background: Per two T cells, template switching captured roughly one barcoded beta molecule.

The CDR3 consists of 15 residues. CDR1 and CDR2 (germline): SGHDN, FVKESK. Losses at the gene ends were 3 bases for V and 8 bases for J; bases not matched to a gene: 10. Overall study findings and caveats: Age advanced and TCR beta diversity per million T cells fell, roughly linearly.

The clonotype originates from a woman in her seventies in good health. Material for sequencing was blood. The chain couples TRBV14 to TRBJ2-1; 7 positions agree with TRBD1. The CDR3 bases are TGTGCCAGCAGCCAGGGGAACAGGGGTCAAGATGAGCAGTTCTTC. This sequence encodes CASSQGNRGQDEQFF.